This T cell receptor beta chain originates from a study of T-cell memory formation after mild COVID-19. Overall study findings and caveats: The study detected some responding clones in pre-infection memory, suggesting cross-reactive memory joined. Mainly CM and EM harbored the contracting CD4+ clones; mainly EMRA harbored the CD8+ ones.

The V gene's germline CDR1 is DFQATT and CDR2 SNEGSKA (reference sequence). CDR3 length equals 12 residues. Trimming took off 3 bases at V and 6 bases at J, with 11 bases between the two ends. Of note for this clonotype: Its specificity is not known.

5'RACE, which relied on constant-segment primers, yielded TCR alpha and TCR beta cDNA libraries carrying sample barcodes and UMIs. From the 5' RACE reads, TCRdb called clonotypes with MiXCR, one entry per CDR3 protein. The sample comprises 380,000 or so distinct CDR3 sequences, 13% to 15% of which are singletons, and approximately 20% rests with the top ten. The rearrangement links TRBV20-1 to TRBJ1-2; D is perhaps TRBD1 (6 bases). This sequence was found in a man younger than 35 who had mild COVID-19 (a few samples of this study predate the infection). Cell type and time point are not known. The sample consisted of PBMCs or a T cell subset sorted from them (not recorded which). The CDR3 DNA is TGCAGTGCTAGGGGACATGCGGATGGCTACACCTTC. It codes for CSARGHADGYTF.